Described below is a single TCR beta chain sequence and its context. This clonotype was observed many times. It has no known antigen specificity. One base away there is no much larger clone; base qualities are not given. Bone marrow was sampled from every patient at the time of active disease. Ficoll-Hypaque density gradient centrifugation was used to isolate bone marrow mononuclear cells. CD138-negative cells were obtained by negative selection after labeling with CD138 magnetic microbeads on a MACS separator, removing myeloma plasma cells. Flow cytometry on an Attune NxT with CD138 antibodies was used to check the purity of the isolated cells. Total RNA was extracted with TRIzol reagent and quantified with a NanoDrop spectrophotometer. Paired RNA-seq and IR-seq were performed on each patient's CD138-negative bone marrow sample. V and J are truncated by 4 bases and 4 bases respectively, leaving an intervening sequence of 8 bases. The CDR3, cysteine through phenylalanine, is 13 amino acids long. Only the CDR3 region is kept as DNA, spanning 39 bases read in frame from base 1. CDR1 and CDR2 are drawn from the germline V gene: MNHEY, SVGAGI.

The Immunoverse kit was used to build TCR libraries from approximately 410 ng RNA, with molecular barcoded adaptors covering alpha/delta and beta/gamma chains. TCR library preparation was performed with the same RNA that was used for transcriptome sequencing. An Illumina HiSeq 4000 with 2 x 150 cycles was used to sequence the TCR libraries. From the authors' description of their analysis: With MiXCR, TCR reads were aligned to human V, D, J and C references and assembled into CDR3 clonotypes, with quality filtering and error correction included. Clonotype counts and gene usage diversity were analyzed with the tcR package in R. Raw mapping reads were checked after the RNA-seq reads had been mapped by STAR aligner version 2.5.3a onto the human GRCh37 genome. To test how sequencing depth affects detected clonotypes, IR-seq fastq files were randomly downsampled with Seqtk 1.3. TCRdb took the public reads, trimmed them with fastp at Q25, ran MiXCR for clone calling and kept in-frame beta chains. Records with the same CDR3 protein are collapsed into one entry carrying the most frequent genes and DNA. TCRdb's processing, not the authors' own work, is the source of the V and J calls. This sample comprises under 150,000 distinct CDR3 sequences, about 12% of them detected only once. The ten largest clones take up about 8.6% of the sample.

This sample stems from a study of read filtering for tumor transcriptome and immune sequencing (TCRdb year 2020). About the full investigation: The cohort was composed of approximately 16 male and roughly 13 female patients, with a mean age of approximately 66 years and an age range of roughly 40 to 80. By revised international staging, 8 or 9 patients were R-ISS I, 16 were R-ISS II and roughly seven were R-ISS III. After DNase treatment, whole-transcriptome libraries were prepared with the TruSeq RNA Access Library Prep Kit. TCR-region mapped reads per sample ranged from about 3.5 to 10.27 million with IR-seq versus only roughly 85 to 1,300 with RNA-seq. Using the same bone marrow samples, the study compared TCR repertoires obtained by targeted immune repertoire sequencing with those obtained by bulk whole-transcriptome sequencing. A main aim was a read-filtering strategy for immune repertoire data, specifically whether clonotypes supported by a single read should be removed.

What the work shows at the level of the full study, not this receptor alone: When single-read clonotypes were removed, the proportions of shared clonotypes in IR-seq and RNA-seq correlated more strongly. The sorted CD138-negative fraction was not purified T cells but a mixed bone marrow immune population. In IR-seq, single-read clonotypes were 80% to 90% of clonotypes but 3% to 4% of total reads; in RNA-seq they were approximately 73% of clonotypes and 35% to 55% of reads. Compared with RNA-seq, IR-seq captured clonotypes at much greater depth and more reliably, and a smaller IR-seq throughput was enough to identify most of the shared clonotypes.

The sample consisted of a population of CD138-negative cells sorted from bone marrow. This specimen's cell subset or site label, interpreted: bone marrow mononuclear cells depleted of CD138+ plasma/myeloma cells by negative magnetic selection. The rearrangement joined TRBV6-5 to TRBJ1-3; the D gene assignment is ambiguous. The sequence derives from a donor at least 40 years old with multiple myeloma. The CDR3 amino acid sequence is: CASSSDVGNTIYF. The DNA sequence is as follows: TGTGCCAGCAGTTCCGACGTGGGAAACACCATATATTTT.